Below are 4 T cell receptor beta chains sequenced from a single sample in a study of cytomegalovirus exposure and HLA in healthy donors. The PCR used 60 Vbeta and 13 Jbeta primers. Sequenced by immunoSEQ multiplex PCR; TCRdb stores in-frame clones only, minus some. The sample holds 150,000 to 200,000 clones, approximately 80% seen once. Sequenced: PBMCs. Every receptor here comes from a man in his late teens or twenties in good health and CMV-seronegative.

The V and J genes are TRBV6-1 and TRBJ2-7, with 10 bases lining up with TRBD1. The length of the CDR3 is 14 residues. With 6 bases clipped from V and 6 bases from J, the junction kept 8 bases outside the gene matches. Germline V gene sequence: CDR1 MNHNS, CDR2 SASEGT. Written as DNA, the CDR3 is TGTGCCAGCAGGGCAGACAGGGGGCGTAGCGAGCAGTACTTC. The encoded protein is CASRADRGRSEQYF.

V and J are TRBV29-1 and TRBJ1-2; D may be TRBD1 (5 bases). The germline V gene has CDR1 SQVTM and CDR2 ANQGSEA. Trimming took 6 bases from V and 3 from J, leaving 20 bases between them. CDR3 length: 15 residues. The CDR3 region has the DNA TGCAGCGTCCACTATCAGGGTAGTAGGGACTATGGCTACACCTTC. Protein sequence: CSVHYQGSRDYGYTF.

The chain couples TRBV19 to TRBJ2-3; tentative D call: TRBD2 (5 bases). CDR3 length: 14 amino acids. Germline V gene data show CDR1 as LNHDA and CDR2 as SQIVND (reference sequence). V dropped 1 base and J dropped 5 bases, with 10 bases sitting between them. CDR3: CASSIGGLQDTQYF. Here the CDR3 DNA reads TGTGCCAGTAGTATAGGCGGACTCCAAGATACGCAGTATTTT.

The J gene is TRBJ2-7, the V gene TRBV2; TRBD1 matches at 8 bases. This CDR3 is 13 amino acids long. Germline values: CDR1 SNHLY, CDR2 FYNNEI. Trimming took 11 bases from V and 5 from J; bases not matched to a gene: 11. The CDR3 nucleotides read TGTGCCGGACGACCCAGGGGGCGACACGAGCAGTACTTC. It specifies CAGRPRGRHEQYF.